Listed below are T cell receptor beta chains from one sample, sequenced in a study of T cell clonotyping in hematopoietic cell transplantation. This table comes from immunoSEQ multiplex PCR, and its TCRdb copy is limited to in-frame clones, with some not included. The sample has more than 65,000 clones, 94% seen once. The material sequenced was peripheral blood mononuclear cells. The source is a man aged 45-65 years in good health. Some clones in this sample may be carry-over from other donors' samples. CDR3s include the opening cysteine and the closing phenylalanine or tryptophan. The D gene is left open where the match is weak. Only some rows state a clone size, as once, few, many or a class for expanded clones.

clone_size cdr3_length j_call v_call d_call cdr3_nt cdr3_aa
- 13 TRBJ2-7 TRBV19 TRBD1 TGTGCCAGTAGTATAGATGCTACGGACAGGAATCGCTTC CASSIDATDRNRF
- 15 TRBJ2-3 TRBV6-5 TRBD2 TGTGCCAGCAGTTACAGAGCGGGGGGGCGGGATACGCAGTATTTT CASSYRAGGRDTQYF
- 13 TRBJ2-1 TRBV10-3 TRBD1 TGTGCCATCAGGGGGACAGGGCAAGGTGAGCAGTTCTTC CAIRGTGQGEQFF
once 16 TRBJ2-7 TRBV5-1 TRBD2 TGCGCCAGCAGCTTGGAGGGACTAGCGGGAGTATCGAAGCAGTACTTC CASSLEGLAGVSKQYF
- 15 TRBJ2-2 TRBV19 - TGTGCCAGTAAGGGGGCGGGGTCGAACACCGGGGAGCTGTTTTTT CASKGAGSNTGELFF
once 12 TRBJ1-2 TRBV5-1 - TGCGCCAGCAGCCCCTCAGGTTTTGGCTACACCTTC CASSPSGFGYTF
- 15 TRBJ2-3 TRBV7-2 - TGTGCCAGCAGCCCCTGGACAAGTAGCACAGATACGCAGTATTTT CASSPWTSSTDTQYF
few 11 TRBJ2-2 TRBV29-1 - TGCAGCGTCCGTGATTCCGGGGAGCTGTTTTTT CSVRDSGELFF
- 15 TRBJ2-1 TRBV6-5 - TGTGCCAGCAGTGCTCTCTCGGCCGGGTACAATGAGCAGTTCTTC CASSALSAGYNEQFF
- 14 TRBJ2-2 TRBV5-1 - TGCGCCAGCAGCTTGTCACAGGCCACCGGGGAGCTGTTTTTT CASSLSQATGELFF
- 16 TRBJ2-2 TRBV4-1 - TGCGCCAGCAGCCAATTAAGCCTCCCTCGCACCGGGGAGCTGTTTTTT CASSQLSLPRTGELFF
- 13 TRBJ1-2 TRBV19 - TGTGCCAGTAGCCGACAGACTAACTATGGCTACACCTTC CASSRQTNYGYTF
- 17 TRBJ2-2 TRBV4-3 TRBD2 TGCGCCAGCAGCCAAGAACCAGCGGGAGCAAACACCGGGGAGCTGTTTTTT CASSQEPAGANTGELFF
- 15 TRBJ2-3 TRBV19 TRBD1 TGTGCCAGTAGATCCGGGACAGCCCGCACAGATACGCAGTATTTT CASRSGTARTDTQYF